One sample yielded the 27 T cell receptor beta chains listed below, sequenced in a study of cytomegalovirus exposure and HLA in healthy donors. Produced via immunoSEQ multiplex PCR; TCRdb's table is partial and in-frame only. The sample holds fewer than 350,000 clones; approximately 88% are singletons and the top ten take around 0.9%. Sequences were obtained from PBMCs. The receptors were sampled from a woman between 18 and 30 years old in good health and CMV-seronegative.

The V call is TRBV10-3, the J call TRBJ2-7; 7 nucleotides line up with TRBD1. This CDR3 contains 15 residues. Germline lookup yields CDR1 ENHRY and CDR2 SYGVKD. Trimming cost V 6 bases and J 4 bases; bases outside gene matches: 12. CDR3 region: CAIRIGTEQSYEQYF. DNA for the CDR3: TGTGCCATCAGAATAGGGACAGAACAAAGTTACGAGCAGTACTTC.

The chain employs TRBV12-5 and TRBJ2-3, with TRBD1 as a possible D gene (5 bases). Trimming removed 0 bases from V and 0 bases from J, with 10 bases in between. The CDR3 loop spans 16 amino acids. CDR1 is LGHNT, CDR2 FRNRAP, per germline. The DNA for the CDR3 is TGTGCTAGTGGTTTGGTAATAGGGGTTAGCACAGATACGCAGTATTTT. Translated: CASGLVIGVSTDTQYF.

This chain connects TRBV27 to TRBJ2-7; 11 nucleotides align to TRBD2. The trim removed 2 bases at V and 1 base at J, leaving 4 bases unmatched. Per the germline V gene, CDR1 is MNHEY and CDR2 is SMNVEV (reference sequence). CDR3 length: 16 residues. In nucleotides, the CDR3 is TGTGCCAGCAGTTTAGGACTAGCGGGCTTATCCTACGAGCAGTACTTC. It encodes CASSLGLAGLSYEQYF.

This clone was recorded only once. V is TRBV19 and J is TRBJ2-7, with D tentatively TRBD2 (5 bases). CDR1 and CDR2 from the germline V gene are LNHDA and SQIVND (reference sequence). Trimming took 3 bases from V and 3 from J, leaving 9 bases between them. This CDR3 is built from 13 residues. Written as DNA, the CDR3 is TGTGCCAGTAGTATGGCGGAGGACTACGAGCAGTACTTC. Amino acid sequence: CASSMAEDYEQYF.

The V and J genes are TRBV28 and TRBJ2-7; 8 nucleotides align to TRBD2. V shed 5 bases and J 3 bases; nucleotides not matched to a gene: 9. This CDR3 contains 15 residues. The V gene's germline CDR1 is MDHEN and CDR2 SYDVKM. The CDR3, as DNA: TGTGCCAGCAGTCCCCTTAGCGGGAACCACTACGAGCAGTACTTC. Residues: CASSPLSGNHYEQYF.

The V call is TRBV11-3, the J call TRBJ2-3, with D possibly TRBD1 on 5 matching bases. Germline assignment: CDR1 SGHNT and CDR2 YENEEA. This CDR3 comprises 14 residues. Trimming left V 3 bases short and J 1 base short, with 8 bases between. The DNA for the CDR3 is TGTGCCAGCAGCTTGGAAGGGGGCACAGATACGCAGTATTTT. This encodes CASSLEGGTDTQYF.

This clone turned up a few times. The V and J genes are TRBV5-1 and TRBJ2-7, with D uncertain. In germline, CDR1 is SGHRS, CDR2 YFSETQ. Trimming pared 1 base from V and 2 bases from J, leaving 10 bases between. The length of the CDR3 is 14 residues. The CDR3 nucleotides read TGCGCCAGCAGCTTGAGAGGCGCAGCCTACGAGCAGTACTTC. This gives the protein CASSLRGAAYEQYF.

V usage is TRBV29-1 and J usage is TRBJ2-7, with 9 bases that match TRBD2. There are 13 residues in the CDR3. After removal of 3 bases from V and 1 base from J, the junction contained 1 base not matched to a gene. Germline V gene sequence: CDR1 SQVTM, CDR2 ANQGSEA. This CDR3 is CSVEREGSYEQYF. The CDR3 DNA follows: TGCAGCGTTGAGCGGGAGGGATCCTACGAGCAGTACTTC.

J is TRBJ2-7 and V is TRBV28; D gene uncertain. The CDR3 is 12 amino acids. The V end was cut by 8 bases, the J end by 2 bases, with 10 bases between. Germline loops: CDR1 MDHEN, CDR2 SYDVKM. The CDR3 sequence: CASQILPYEQYF. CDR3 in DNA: TGTGCCAGCCAGATTCTGCCCTACGAGCAGTACTTC.

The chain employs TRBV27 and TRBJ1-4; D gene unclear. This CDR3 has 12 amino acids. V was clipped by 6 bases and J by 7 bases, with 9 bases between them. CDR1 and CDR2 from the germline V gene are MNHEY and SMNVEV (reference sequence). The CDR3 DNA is TGTGCCAGCAGCACGGGAGGTGAAAAACTGTTTTTT. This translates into CASSTGGEKLFF.

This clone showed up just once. The CDR3 reads CASSVSGGPGELFF. For the CDR3, the DNA is TGTGCCAGCAGCGTATCAGGGGGCCCCGGGGAGCTGTTTTTT. The chain couples TRBV9 to TRBJ2-2; TRBD1 matches 8 bases. The CDR3 spans 14 residues. V lost 1 base and J lost 6; bases outside the gene matches: 2. Germline CDR1 and CDR2: SGDLS and YYNGEE.

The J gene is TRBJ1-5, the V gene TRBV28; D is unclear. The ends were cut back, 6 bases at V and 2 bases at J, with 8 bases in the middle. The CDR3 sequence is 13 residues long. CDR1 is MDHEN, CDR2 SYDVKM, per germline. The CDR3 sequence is CASRRHGNQPQHF. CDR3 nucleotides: TGTGCCAGCAGGCGTCATGGCAATCAGCCCCAGCATTTT.

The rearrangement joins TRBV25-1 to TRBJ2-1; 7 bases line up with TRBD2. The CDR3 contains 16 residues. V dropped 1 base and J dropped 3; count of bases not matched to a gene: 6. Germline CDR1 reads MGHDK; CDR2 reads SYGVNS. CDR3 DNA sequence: TGTGCCAGCAGTGAATCAACTAGCGTCGGCTACAATGAGCAGTTCTTC. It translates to CASSESTSVGYNEQFF.

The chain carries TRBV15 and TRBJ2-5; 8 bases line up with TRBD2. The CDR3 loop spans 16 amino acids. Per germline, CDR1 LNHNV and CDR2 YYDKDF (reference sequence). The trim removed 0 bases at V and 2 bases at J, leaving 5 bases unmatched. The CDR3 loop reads CATSRELAEGQETQYF. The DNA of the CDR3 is TGTGCCACCAGCAGAGAACTAGCGGAGGGGCAAGAGACCCAGTACTTC.

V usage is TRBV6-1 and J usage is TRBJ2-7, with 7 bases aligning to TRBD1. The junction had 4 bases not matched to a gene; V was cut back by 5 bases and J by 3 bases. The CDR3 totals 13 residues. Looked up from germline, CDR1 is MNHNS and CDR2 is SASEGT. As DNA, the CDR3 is TGTGCCAGCAGTACGGGACAGATCTACGAGCAGTACTTC. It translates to CASSTGQIYEQYF.

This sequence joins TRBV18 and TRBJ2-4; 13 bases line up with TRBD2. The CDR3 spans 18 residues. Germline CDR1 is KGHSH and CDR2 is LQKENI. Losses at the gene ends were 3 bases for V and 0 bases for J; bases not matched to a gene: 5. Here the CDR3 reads CASSPRGLAGAAKNIQYF. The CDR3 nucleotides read TGTGCCAGCTCACCTAGAGGACTAGCGGGAGCAGCCAAAAACATTCAGTACTTC.

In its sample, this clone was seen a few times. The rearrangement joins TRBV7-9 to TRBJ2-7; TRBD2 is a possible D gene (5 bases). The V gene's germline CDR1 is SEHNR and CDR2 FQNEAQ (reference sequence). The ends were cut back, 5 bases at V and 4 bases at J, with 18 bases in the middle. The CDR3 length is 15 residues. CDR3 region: CASSPHSSGDYEQYF. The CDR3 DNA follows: TGTGCCAGCAGCCCCCATTCGAGCGGCGATTACGAGCAGTACTTC. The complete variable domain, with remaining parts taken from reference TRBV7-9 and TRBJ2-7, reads DTGVSQNPRHKITKRGQNVTFRCDPISEHNRLYWYRQTLGQGPEFLTYFQNEAQLEKSRLLSDRFSAERPKGSFSTLEIQRTEQGDSAMYLCASSPHSSGDYEQYFGPGTRLTVT.

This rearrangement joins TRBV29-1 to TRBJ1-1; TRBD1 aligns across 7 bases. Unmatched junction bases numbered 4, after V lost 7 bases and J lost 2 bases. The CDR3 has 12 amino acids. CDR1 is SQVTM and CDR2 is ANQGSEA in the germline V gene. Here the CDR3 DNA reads TGCAGCGCTAGGGACAGAAACACTGAAGCTTTCTTT. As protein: CSARDRNTEAFF.

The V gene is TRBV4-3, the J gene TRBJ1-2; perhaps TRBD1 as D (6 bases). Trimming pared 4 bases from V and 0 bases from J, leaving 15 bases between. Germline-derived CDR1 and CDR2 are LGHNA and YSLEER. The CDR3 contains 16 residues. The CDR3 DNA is TGCGCCAGCAGCCCTGAGACAGGTCGGGCTAACTATGGCTACACCTTC. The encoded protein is CASSPETGRANYGYTF.

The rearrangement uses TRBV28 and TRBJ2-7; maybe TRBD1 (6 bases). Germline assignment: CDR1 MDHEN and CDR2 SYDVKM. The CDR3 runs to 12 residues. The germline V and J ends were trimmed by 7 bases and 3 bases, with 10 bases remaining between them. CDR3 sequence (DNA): TGTGCCAGCAAGGACAGACTCTACGAGCAGTACTTC. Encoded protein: CASKDRLYEQYF. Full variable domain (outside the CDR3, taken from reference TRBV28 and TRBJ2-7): DVKVTQSSRYLVKRTGEKVFLECVQDMDHENMFWYRQDPGLGLRLIYFSYDVKMKEKGDIPEGYSVSREKKERFSLILESASTNQTSMYLCASKDRLYEQYFGPGTRLTVT.

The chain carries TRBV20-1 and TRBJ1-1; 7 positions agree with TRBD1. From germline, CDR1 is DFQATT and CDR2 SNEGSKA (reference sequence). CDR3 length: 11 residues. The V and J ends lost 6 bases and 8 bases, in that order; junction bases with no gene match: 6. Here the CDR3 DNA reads TGCAGTGCGACAGGGTTCCAGGAAGCTTTCTTT. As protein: CSATGFQEAFF.

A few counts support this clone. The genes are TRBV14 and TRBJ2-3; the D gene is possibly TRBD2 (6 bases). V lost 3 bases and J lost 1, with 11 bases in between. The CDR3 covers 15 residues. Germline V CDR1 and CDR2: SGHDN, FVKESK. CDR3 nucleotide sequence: TGTGCCAGCAGCCAGTCGACTAGTGGCACAGATACGCAGTATTTT. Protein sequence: CASSQSTSGTDTQYF.

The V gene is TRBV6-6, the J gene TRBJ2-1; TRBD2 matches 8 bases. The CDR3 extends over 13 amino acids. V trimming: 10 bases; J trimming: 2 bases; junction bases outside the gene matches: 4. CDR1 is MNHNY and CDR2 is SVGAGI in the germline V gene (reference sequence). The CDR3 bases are TGTGCCACCCGGACTAGCACCTACAATGAGCAGTTCTTC. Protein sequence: CATRTSTYNEQFF.

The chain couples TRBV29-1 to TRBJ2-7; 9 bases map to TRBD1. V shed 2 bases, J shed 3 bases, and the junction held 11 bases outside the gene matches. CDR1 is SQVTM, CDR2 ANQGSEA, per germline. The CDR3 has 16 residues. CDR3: CSVEFRGQGVIYEQYF. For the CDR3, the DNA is TGCAGCGTTGAATTCCGGGGACAGGGCGTCATCTACGAGCAGTACTTC.

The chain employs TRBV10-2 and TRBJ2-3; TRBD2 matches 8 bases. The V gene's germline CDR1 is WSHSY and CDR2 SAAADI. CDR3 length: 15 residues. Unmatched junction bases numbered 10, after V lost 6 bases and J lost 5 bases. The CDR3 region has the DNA TGCGCCAGCAGAGGTACGGGAGGGCCGGTAGATACGCAGTATTTT. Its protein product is CASRGTGGPVDTQYF.

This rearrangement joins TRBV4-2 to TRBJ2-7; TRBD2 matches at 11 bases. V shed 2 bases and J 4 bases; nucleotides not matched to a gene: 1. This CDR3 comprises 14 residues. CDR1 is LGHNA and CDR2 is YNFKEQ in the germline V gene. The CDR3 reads CASSQTSGSYEQYF. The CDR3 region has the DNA TGTGCCAGCAGCCAAACTAGCGGGAGTTACGAGCAGTACTTC.

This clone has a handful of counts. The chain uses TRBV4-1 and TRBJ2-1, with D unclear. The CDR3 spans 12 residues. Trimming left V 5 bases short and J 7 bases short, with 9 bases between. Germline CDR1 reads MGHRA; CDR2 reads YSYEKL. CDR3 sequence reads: CASSSMRNEQFF. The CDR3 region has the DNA TGCGCCAGCAGCTCAATGCGGAATGAGCAGTTCTTC.